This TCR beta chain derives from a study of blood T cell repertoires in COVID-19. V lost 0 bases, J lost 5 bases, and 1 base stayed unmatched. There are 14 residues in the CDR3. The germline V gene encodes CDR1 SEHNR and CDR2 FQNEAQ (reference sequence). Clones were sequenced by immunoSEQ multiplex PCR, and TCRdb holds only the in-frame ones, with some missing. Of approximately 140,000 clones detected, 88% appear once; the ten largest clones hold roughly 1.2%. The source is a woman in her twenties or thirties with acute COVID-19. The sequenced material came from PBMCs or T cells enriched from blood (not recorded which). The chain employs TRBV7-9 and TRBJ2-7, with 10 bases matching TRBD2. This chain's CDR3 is CASSLALAGNEQYF. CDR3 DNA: TGTGCCAGCAGCTTAGCACTAGCGGGAAACGAGCAGTACTTC. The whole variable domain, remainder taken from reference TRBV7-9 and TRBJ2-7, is DTGVSQNPRHKITKRGQNVTFRCDPISEHNRLYWYRQTLGQGPEFLTYFQNEAQLEKSRLLSDRFSAERPKGSFSTLEIQRTEQGDSAMYLCASSLALAGNEQYFGPGTRLTVT.